One sample yielded the 22 T cell receptor beta chains listed below, sequenced in a study of shared clonotypes between healthy human individuals. Profiled with immunoSEQ multiplex PCR; TCRdb holds only in-frame clones, not every one. This table holds over 2 million clones, roughly 94% found once. Sequenced: naive CD4+ T cells sorted from blood. Described subset: CD45RA+ positively selected. The source is a man between 18 and 29 years old in good health.

This clone has a single count. The chain has TRBV6-6 and TRBJ2-3; D is possibly TRBD1 (6 bases). This CDR3 contains 12 residues. Trimming left V 4 bases short and J 6 bases short, with 8 bases between. Per the germline V gene, CDR1 is MNHNY and CDR2 is SVGAGI (reference sequence). CDR3 in amino acids: CASSWGQDTQYF. For the CDR3, the DNA is TGTGCCAGCAGTTGGGGGCAGGATACGCAGTATTTT.

This sequence joins TRBV7-9 and TRBJ2-1; 13 positions agree with TRBD2. Losses at the gene ends were 5 bases for V and 4 bases for J; bases not matched to a gene: 14. The CDR3 spans 19 residues. CDR1 SEHNR and CDR2 FQNEAQ come from the germline V gene (reference sequence). In DNA form, the CDR3 reads TGTGCCAGCAGCCGAAGACTAGCGGGGGGCGAACAACATTACAATGAGCAGTTCTTC. This translates into CASSRRLAGGEQHYNEQFF.

The gene calls are TRBV6-5 and TRBJ1-1; D remains unclear. Per the germline V gene, CDR1 is MNHEY and CDR2 is SVGAGI. The CDR3 runs to 11 residues. V lost 1 base, J lost 3 bases, and 0 bases lay in between. The CDR3 loop reads CASSYYTEAFF. CDR3 DNA: TGTGCCAGCAGTTACTACACTGAAGCTTTCTTT.

This clone was seen a single time. The chain joins TRBV5-1 to TRBJ2-7, with TRBD1 matching 9 bases. Unmatched junction bases numbered 4, after V lost 3 bases and J lost 3 bases. CDR3 length: 14 residues. The germline V gene encodes CDR1 SGHRS and CDR2 YFSETQ. In DNA, the CDR3 is TGCGCCAGCAGCTGGACAGGGGACAGCTACGAGCAGTACTTC. Its protein is CASSWTGDSYEQYF.

The rearrangement joins TRBV10-3 to TRBJ2-2; D gene unclear. V was pared by 2 bases and J by 4 bases, with 8 bases between. The CDR3 sequence is 14 residues long. Germline CDR1 reads ENHRY; CDR2 reads SYGVKD. CDR3 coding DNA: TGTGCCATCAGTGAGAACCTAGGCACCGGGGAGCTGTTTTTT. Translation: CAISENLGTGELFF.

The chain employs TRBV10-3 and TRBJ1-1; TRBD1 aligns across 8 bases. Trimming removed 11 bases from V and 1 base from J; junction bases left unmatched: 9. CDR1 is ENHRY and CDR2 is SYGVKD in the germline V gene. The CDR3 runs 14 residues. The CDR3 reads CASSRDRRNTEAFF. CDR3 coding DNA: TGTGCCTCCTCGAGGGACAGGAGGAACACTGAAGCTTTCTTT.

The chain links TRBV19 to TRBJ2-7; D could derive from TRBD1 or TRBD2 (5 bases each). The CDR3 totals 14 residues. Trimming shortened V by 7 bases and J by 6 bases, and 19 bases separated the two germline ends. The germline V gene has CDR1 LNHDA and CDR2 SQIVND (reference sequence). The CDR3 DNA reads as TGTGCCAGTACGGTTACTGGGGGAGAGGCCGAGCAGTACTTC. Amino acid sequence: CASTVTGGEAEQYF.

V is TRBV6-5 and J is TRBJ2-7; D is perhaps TRBD2 (6 bases). The length of the CDR3 is 13 residues. Germline V CDR1 and CDR2: MNHEY, SVGAGI. V was cut by 6 bases and J by 5 bases, with 14 bases left in between. The CDR3 nucleotides are TGTGCCAGCAGGGAGCCTAGCGTTAACGAGCAGTACTTC. Its translation is CASREPSVNEQYF.

V gene TRBV5-1 combines with J gene TRBJ2-7; the match to TRBD2 covers 9 bases. V trimming: 0 bases; J trimming: 3 bases; junction bases outside the gene matches: 4. Germline V gives CDR1 SGHRS, CDR2 YFSETQ. This CDR3 spans 15 amino acids. The CDR3 region has the DNA TGCGCCAGCAGCTTGGAGGGACTAGCACTCTACGAGCAGTACTTC. It specifies CASSLEGLALYEQYF. The full variable domain, completed using reference TRBV5-1 and TRBJ2-7, is KAGVTQTPRYLIKTRGQQVTLSCSPISGHRSVSWYQQTPGQGLQFLFEYFSETQRNKGNFPGRFSGRQFSNSRSEMNVSTLELGDSALYLCASSLEGLALYEQYFGPGTRLTVT.

The chain carries TRBV5-4 and TRBJ2-5; 15 bases fit TRBD2. The CDR3 is made up of 19 amino acids. After removal of 4 bases from V and 5 bases from J, the junction contained 15 bases not matched to a gene. The germline V gene encodes CDR1 SGHNT and CDR2 YYREEE (reference sequence). CDR3 nucleotide sequence: TGTGCCAGCAGCCCGATCGGACTAGCGGGAGGGCCTGAGGTTGAGACCCAGTACTTC. It codes for CASSPIGLAGGPEVETQYF.

The chain has TRBV4-1 and TRBJ2-2; D possibly corresponds to TRBD1 (5 bases). This CDR3 is built from 14 residues. The germline V gene has CDR1 MGHRA and CDR2 YSYEKL. Trimming took 4 bases from V and 6 from J, leaving 12 bases between them. The CDR3 region is CASSRSPRAGELFF. DNA for the CDR3: TGCGCCAGCAGCCGAAGCCCCAGGGCCGGGGAGCTGTTTTTT.

J is TRBJ1-3 and V is TRBV11-2, with D possibly being TRBD1 (6 bases). V was pared by 4 bases and J by 1 base, with 17 bases between. From germline, CDR1 is SGHAT and CDR2 FQNNGV. This CDR3 contains 17 residues. The CDR3 DNA is TGTGCCAGCAGCTCCTACAGGGTCACCCTTTCTGGAAACACCATATATTTT. Translated: CASSSYRVTLSGNTIYF.

The chain uses TRBV7-2 and TRBJ1-3, with D possibly being TRBD1 (5 bases). The germline gives CDR1 SGHTA, CDR2 FQGNSA. This CDR3 spans 17 amino acids. Trimming took off 0 bases at V and 0 bases at J, with 12 bases between the two ends. This CDR3 is CASSLAGLPNSGNTIYF. DNA for the CDR3: TGTGCCAGCAGCTTAGCGGGACTACCGAACTCTGGAAACACCATATATTTT.

This sequence joins TRBV30 and TRBJ2-7, with D possibly being TRBD2 (5 bases). Trimming removed 4 bases from V and 2 bases from J, with 12 bases in between. The V gene's germline CDR1 is GTSNPN and CDR2 SVGIG (reference sequence). There are 13 residues in the CDR3. In DNA form, the CDR3 reads TGTGCCTGGAAGCTCAGCGGAACCTACGAGCAGTACTTC. Amino acid sequence: CAWKLSGTYEQYF.

V and J are TRBV6-1 and TRBJ1-6; unclear D gene. Deletions cut 10 bases from V and 7 bases from J, with 14 bases between. Germline CDR1 reads MNHNS; CDR2 reads SASEGT. The CDR3 has 13 amino acids. The DNA for the CDR3 is TGTGCCATCGGTGAGAATTTCAATTCACCCCTCCACTTT. Translated: CAIGENFNSPLHF.

The gene calls are TRBV5-1 and TRBJ2-6; 10 bases map to TRBD1. The length of the CDR3 is 15 residues. J was trimmed by 4 bases and V by 7 bases; bases with no gene match: 5. Germline V gene lookup returns CDR1 SGHRS and CDR2 YFSETQ. The CDR3 DNA is TGCGCCAGCGGGACAGGGGAGTCCGGGGCCAACGTCCTGACTTTC. Amino acid sequence: CASGTGESGANVLTF.

This clone was seen just once. The chain has TRBV4-1 and TRBJ2-1, with TRBD2 matching over 16 bases. The ends lost 0 bases at V and 4 bases at J; junction bases unmatched: 6. Germline CDR1 is MGHRA and CDR2 is YSYEKL. CDR3 length equals 19 residues. The CDR3 region has the DNA TGCGCCAGCAGCCAAGACGGGACTAGCGGGAGGGCCAAGTACAATGAGCAGTTCTTC. It is translated as CASSQDGTSGRAKYNEQFF.

The genes are TRBV10-1 and TRBJ2-4, with TRBD2 as a possible D gene (5 bases). There are 16 residues in the CDR3. The V end lost 4 bases, the J end lost 3 bases, and 16 bases lay between the germline ends. Germline values: CDR1 WNHNN, CDR2 SYGVQD (reference sequence). CDR3: CASSAGSLWVKNIQYF. The CDR3 DNA sequence: TGCGCCAGCAGTGCGGGGTCGTTGTGGGTCAAAAACATTCAGTACTTC.

The rearrangement links TRBV5-4 to TRBJ2-3, with 7 bases fitting TRBD1. Germline V gene lookup returns CDR1 SGHNT and CDR2 YYREEE (reference sequence). CDR3 length equals 14 residues. V dropped 5 bases and J dropped 1; count of bases not matched to a gene: 4. The CDR3, as DNA: TGTGCCAGCAGTTATGGACAGGGCACAGATACGCAGTATTTT. Amino acids: CASSYGQGTDTQYF. Complete variable domain (other parts from reference TRBV5-4 and TRBJ2-3): ETGVTQSPTHLIKTRGQQVTLRCSSQSGHNTVSWYQQALGQGPQFIFQYYREEENGRGNFPPRFSGLQFPNYSSELNVNALELDDSALYLCASSYGQGTDTQYFGPGTRLTVL.

Only one count was recorded for this clone. V gene TRBV6-6 combines with J gene TRBJ2-7, with 10 nucleotides matching TRBD1. V was clipped by 6 bases and J by 4 bases; unmatched bases: 6. Germline values: CDR1 MNHNY, CDR2 SVGAGI (reference sequence). CDR3 length equals 14 residues. CDR3 coding DNA: TGTGCCAGCAGCTTCGGACAGGGGGTATACGAGCAGTACTTC. The encoded protein is CASSFGQGVYEQYF.

The V and J genes are TRBV19 and TRBJ1-1, with TRBD1 matching 7 bases. The CDR3 totals 15 residues. V dropped 7 bases and J dropped 3; count of bases not matched to a gene: 11. CDR1 is LNHDA and CDR2 is SQIVND in the germline V gene (reference sequence). The CDR3 coding sequence is TGTGCCAGTATAGGCCAGGGGGTTGGAGACACTGAAGCTTTCTTT. Translation gives CASIGQGVGDTEAFF.

Note on this clone: Distinct nucleotide sequences in the sample also encode this CDR3. The rearrangement uses TRBV11-2 and TRBJ2-7; TRBD1 matches 7 bases. The germline gives CDR1 SGHAT, CDR2 FQNNGV. The CDR3 is made up of 14 amino acids. V lost 1 base and J lost 0; bases outside the gene matches: 0. The CDR3 loop is CASSLAGGSYEQYF. The CDR3 DNA reads as TGTGCCAGCAGCTTAGCAGGGGGCTCCTACGAGCAGTACTTC.